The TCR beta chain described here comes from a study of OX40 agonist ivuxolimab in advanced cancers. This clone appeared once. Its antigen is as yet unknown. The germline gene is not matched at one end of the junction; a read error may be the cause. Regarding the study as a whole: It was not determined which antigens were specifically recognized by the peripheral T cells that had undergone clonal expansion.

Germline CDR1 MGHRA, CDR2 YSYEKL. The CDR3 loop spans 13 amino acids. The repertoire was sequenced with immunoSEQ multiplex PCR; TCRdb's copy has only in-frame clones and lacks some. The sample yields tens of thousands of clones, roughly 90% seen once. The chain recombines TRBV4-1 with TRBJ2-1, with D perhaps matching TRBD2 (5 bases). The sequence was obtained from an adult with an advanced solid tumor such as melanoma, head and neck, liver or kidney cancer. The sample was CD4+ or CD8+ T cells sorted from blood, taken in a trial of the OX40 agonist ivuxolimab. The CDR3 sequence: CASSPDFLNEQFF. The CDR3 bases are TGTGCCAGCAGCCCGGACTTCCTTAATGAGCAGTTCTTC.